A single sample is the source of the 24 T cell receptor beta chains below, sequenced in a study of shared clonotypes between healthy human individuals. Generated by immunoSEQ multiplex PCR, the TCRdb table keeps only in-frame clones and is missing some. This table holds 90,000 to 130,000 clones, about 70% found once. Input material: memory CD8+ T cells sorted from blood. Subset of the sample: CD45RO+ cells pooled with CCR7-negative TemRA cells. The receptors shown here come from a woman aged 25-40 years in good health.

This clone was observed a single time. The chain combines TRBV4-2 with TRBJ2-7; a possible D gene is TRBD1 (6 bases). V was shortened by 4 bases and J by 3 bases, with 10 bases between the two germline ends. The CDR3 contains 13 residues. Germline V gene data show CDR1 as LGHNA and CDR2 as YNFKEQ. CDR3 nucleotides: TGTGCCAGCAGCCCTGGGGACAACTACGAGCAGTACTTC. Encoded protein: CASSPGDNYEQYF.

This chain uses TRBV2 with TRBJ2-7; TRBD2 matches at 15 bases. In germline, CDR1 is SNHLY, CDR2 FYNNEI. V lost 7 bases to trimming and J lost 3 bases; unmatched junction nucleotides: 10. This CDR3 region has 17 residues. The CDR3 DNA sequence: TGTGCCAGCAACCACGGACTAGCGGGAGGGAAACTCTACGAGCAGTACTTC. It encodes CASNHGLAGGKLYEQYF.

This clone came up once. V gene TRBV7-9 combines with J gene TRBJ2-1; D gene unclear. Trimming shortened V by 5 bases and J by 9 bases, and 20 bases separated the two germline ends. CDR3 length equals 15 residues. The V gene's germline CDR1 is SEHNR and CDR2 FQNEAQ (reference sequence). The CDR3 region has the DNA TGTGCCAGCAGCCCAATGGTTGTCCCCAGGAGTGAGCAGTTCTTC. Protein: CASSPMVVPRSEQFF. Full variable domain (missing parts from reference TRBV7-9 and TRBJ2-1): DTGVSQNPRHKITKRGQNVTFRCDPISEHNRLYWYRQTLGQGPEFLTYFQNEAQLEKSRLLSDRFSAERPKGSFSTLEIQRTEQGDSAMYLCASSPMVVPRSEQFFGPGTRLTVL.

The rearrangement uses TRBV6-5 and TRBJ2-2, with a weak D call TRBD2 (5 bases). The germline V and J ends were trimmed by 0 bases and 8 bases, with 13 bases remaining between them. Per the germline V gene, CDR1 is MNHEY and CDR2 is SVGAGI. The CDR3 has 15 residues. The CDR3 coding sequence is TGTGCCAGCAGTTACTCCCTCCGGGGATCTGGGGAGCTGTTTTTT. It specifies CASSYSLRGSGELFF.

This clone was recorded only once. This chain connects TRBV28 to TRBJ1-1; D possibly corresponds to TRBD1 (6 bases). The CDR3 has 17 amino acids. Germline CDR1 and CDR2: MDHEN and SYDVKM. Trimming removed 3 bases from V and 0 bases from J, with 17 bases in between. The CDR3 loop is CASSFLDRGHLNTEAFF. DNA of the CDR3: TGTGCCAGCAGTTTCTTGGATAGGGGACACCTGAACACTGAAGCTTTCTTT.

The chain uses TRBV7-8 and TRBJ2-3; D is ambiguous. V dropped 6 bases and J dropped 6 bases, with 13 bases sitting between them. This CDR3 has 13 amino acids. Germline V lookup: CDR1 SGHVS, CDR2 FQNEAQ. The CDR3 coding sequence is TGTGCCAGCAGTTCAGACCGTGGGGATACGCAGTATTTT. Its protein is CASSSDRGDTQYF.

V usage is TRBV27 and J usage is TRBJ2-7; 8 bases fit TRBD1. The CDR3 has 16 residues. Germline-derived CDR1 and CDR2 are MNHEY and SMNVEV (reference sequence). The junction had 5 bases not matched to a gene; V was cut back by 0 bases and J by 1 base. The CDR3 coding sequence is TGTGCCAGCAGTTTATCGTCAGGGGGCAAGTCCTACGAGCAGTACTTC. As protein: CASSLSSGGKSYEQYF.

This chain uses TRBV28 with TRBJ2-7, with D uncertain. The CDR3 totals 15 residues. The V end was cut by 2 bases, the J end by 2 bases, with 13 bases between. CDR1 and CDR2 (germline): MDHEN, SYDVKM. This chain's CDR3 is CASSLGISEPYEQYF. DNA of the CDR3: TGTGCCAGCAGTTTAGGGATTTCGGAGCCCTACGAGCAGTACTTC. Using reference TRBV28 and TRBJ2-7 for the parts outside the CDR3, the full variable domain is DVKVTQSSRYLVKRTGEKVFLECVQDMDHENMFWYRQDPGLGLRLIYFSYDVKMKEKGDIPEGYSVSREKKERFSLILESASTNQTSMYLCASSLGISEPYEQYFGPGTRLTVT.

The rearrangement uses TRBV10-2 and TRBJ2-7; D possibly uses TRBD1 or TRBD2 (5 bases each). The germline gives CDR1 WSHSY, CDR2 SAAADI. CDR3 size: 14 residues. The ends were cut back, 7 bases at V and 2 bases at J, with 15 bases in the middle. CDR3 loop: CASIEGLPTYEQYF. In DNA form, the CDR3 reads TGCGCCAGCATCGAGGGGTTGCCGACCTACGAGCAGTACTTC.

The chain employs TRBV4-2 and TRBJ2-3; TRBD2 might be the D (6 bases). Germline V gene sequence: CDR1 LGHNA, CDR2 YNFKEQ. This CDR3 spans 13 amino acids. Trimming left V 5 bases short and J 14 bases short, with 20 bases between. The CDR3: CASSLEGARLPYF. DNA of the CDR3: TGTGCCAGCAGCTTGGAGGGTGCTCGACTCCCGTATTTT.

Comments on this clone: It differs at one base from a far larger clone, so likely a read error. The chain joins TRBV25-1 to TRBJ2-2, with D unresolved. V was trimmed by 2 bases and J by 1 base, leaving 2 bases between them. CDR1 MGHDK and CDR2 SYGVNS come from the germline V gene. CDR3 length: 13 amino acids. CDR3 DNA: TGTGCCAGCAGTGAAGGGAACACCGGGGAGCTGTTTTTT. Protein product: CASSEGNTGELFF. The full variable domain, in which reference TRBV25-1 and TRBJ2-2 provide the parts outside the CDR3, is EADIYQTPRYLVIGTGKKITLECSQTMGHDKMYWYQQDPGMELHLIHYSYGVNSTEKGDLSSESTVSRIRTEHFPLTLESARPSHTSQYLCASSEGNTGELFFGEGSRLTVL.

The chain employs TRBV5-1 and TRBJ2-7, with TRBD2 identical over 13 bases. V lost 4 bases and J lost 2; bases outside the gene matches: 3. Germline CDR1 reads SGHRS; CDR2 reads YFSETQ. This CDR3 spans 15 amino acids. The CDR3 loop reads CASSAGTSGAYEQYF. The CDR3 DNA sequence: TGCGCCAGCAGCGCGGGGACTAGCGGGGCCTACGAGCAGTACTTC.

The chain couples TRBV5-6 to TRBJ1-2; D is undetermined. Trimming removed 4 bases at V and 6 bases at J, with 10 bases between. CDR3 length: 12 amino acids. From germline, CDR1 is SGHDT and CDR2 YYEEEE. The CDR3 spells CASSPHGNGYTF. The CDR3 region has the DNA TGTGCCAGCAGCCCGCATGGCAATGGCTACACCTTC.

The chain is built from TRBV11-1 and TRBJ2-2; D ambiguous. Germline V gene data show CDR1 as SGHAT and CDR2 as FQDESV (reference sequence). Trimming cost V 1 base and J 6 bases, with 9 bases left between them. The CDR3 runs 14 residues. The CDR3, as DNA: TGTGCCAGCAGCTTAGTCGGCGGTGCCGGGGAGCTGTTTTTT. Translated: CASSLVGGAGELFF.

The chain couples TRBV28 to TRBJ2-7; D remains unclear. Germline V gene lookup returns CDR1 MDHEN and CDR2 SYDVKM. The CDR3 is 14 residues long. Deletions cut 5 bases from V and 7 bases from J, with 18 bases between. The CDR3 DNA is TGTGCCAGCAGTCCCCGTTTTTTAGGCGGTGAGCAGTACTTC. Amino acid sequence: CASSPRFLGGEQYF. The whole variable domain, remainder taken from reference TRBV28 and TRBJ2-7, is DVKVTQSSRYLVKRTGEKVFLECVQDMDHENMFWYRQDPGLGLRLIYFSYDVKMKEKGDIPEGYSVSREKKERFSLILESASTNQTSMYLCASSPRFLGGEQYFGPGTRLTVT.

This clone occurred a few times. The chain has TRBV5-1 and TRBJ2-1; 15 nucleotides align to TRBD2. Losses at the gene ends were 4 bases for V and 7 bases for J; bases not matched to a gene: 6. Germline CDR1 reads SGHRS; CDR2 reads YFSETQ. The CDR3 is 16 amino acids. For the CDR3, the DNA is TGCGCCAGCAGCCCAACCGGGACTAGCGGGAGGAATGAGCAGTTCTTC. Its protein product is CASSPTGTSGRNEQFF.

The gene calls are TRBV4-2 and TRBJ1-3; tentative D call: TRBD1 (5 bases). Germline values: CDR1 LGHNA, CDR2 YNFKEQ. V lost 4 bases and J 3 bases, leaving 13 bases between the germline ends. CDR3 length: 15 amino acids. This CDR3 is CASSRTWGFGNTIYF. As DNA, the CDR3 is TGTGCCAGCAGCCGCACTTGGGGGTTTGGAAACACCATATATTTT.

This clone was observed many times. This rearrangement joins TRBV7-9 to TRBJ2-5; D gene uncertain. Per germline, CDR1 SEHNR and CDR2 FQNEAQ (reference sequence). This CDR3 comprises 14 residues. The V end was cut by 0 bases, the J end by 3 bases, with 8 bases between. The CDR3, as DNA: TGTGCCAGCAGCTTAGCTGGCAGTAAAGAGACCCAGTACTTC. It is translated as CASSLAGSKETQYF.

The CDR3 protein is CASSLAGSRVGTDTQYF. The DNA for the CDR3 is TGCGCCAGCAGCTTGGCCGGGTCTCGAGTGGGCACAGATACGCAGTATTTT. J is TRBJ2-3 and V is TRBV5-1; no firm D call. The V end was cut by 0 bases, the J end by 1 base, with 15 bases between. Germline V CDR1 and CDR2: SGHRS, YFSETQ. The CDR3 covers 17 residues.

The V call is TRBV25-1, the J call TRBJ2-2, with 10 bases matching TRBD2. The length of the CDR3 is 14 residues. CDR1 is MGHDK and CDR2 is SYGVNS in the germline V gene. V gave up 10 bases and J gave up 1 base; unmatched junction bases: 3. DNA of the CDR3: TGTGCCACCTTAGCGGGAGGGAACACCGGGGAGCTGTTTTTT. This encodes CATLAGGNTGELFF.

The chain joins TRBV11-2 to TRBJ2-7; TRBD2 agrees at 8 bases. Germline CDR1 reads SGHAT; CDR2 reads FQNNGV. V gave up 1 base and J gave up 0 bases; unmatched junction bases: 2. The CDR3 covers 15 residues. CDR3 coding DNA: TGTGCCAGCAGCTTAGGCGGGGGGAGCTCCTACGAGCAGTACTTC. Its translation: CASSLGGGSSYEQYF. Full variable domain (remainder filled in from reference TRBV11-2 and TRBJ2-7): EAGVAQSPRYKIIEKRQSVAFWCNPISGHATLYWYQQILGQGPKLLIQFQNNGVVDDSQLPKDRFSAERLKGVDSTLKIQPAKLEDSAVYLCASSLGGGSSYEQYFGPGTRLTVT.

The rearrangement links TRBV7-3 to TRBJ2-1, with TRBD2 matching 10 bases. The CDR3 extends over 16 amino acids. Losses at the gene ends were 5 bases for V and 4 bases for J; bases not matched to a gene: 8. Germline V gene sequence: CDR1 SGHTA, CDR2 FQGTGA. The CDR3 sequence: CASSPSGLAEYNEQFF. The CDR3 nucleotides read TGTGCCAGCAGCCCAAGTGGACTAGCGGAATACAATGAGCAGTTCTTC.

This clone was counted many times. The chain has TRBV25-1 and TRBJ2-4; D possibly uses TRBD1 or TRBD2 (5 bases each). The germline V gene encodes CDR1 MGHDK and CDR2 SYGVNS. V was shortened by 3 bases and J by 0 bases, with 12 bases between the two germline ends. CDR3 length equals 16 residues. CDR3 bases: TGTGCCAGCAGTGATAAGGGGACCCTAGCCAAAAACATTCAGTACTTC. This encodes CASSDKGTLAKNIQYF.

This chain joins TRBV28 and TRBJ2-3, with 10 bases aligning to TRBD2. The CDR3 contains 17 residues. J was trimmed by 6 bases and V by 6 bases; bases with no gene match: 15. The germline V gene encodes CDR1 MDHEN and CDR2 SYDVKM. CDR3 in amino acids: CASSRRGTSEISDTQYF. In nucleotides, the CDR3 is TGTGCCAGCAGCCGACGAGGGACTAGCGAAATTTCGGATACGCAGTATTTT.